One and the same sample provided the 28 T cell receptor beta chains below, sequenced in a study of T cells in Graves' hyperthyroidism and ophthalmopathy. The TCR beta CDR3 regions underwent amplification using RNA transcripts as the source. Initially, a first-round RT-PCR of the TCR CDR3 employed the HTBI primer set. TCRdb re-derived calls from the multiplex PCR reads in MiXCR, one entry per CDR3 protein. The data contain approximately 620,000 distinct CDR3 sequences, roughly 13% of them singletons. Sequencing used blood. All receptors derive from a woman younger than 45 with Graves' hyperthyroidism that later progressed to Graves' ophthalmopathy.

This clonotype was seen ten or more times. This chain links TRBV9 with TRBJ1-2, with D unresolved. The germline CDR1 and CDR2 sequences are SGDLS and YYNGEE. The germline V and J ends were trimmed by 0 bases and 8 bases, with 8 bases remaining between them. This CDR3 spans 12 amino acids. CDR3 bases: TGTGCCAGCAGCGTAGCCCGCGCCGGCTACACCTTC. Translating it yields CASSVARAGYTF.

V gene TRBV20-1 combines with J gene TRBJ2-7; D unclear. The CDR3 extends over 15 amino acids. With 5 bases removed from V and 4 bases from J, the gap between germline ends came to 21 bases. In germline, CDR1 is DFQATT, CDR2 SNEGSKA (reference sequence). CDR3: CSARHRLGPLYEQYF. CDR3 sequence (DNA): TGCAGTGCTCGGCACCGACTGGGCCCTCTTTACGAGCAGTACTTC.

V and J are TRBV15 and TRBJ2-7; tentative D call: TRBD1 (5 bases). V was cut by 3 bases and J by 1 base, with 10 bases left in between. The germline gives CDR1 LNHNV, CDR2 YYDKDF (reference sequence). There are 14 residues in the CDR3. CDR3 amino acids: CATSRDTGSYEQYF. DNA for the CDR3: TGTGCCACCAGCAGGGACACTGGGTCCTACGAGCAGTACTTC.

This clonotype was detected a few times. The V call is TRBV20-1, the J call TRBJ2-7; 11 nucleotides match TRBD2. This CDR3 region has 15 residues. Losses at the gene ends were 5 bases for V and 3 bases for J; bases not matched to a gene: 9. Germline-derived CDR1 and CDR2 are DFQATT and SNEGSKA (reference sequence). The CDR3 bases are TGCAGTGCTGCCCCACTAGCGGGAGCCAACTACGAGCAGTACTTC. Translated: CSAAPLAGANYEQYF.

This clonotype was found many times. This chain joins TRBV12-3 or TRBV12-4 and TRBJ2-7; perhaps TRBD2 as D (6 bases). V was cut by 6 bases and J by 3 bases, with 9 bases left in between. This CDR3 region has 12 residues. CDR3 sequence reads: CASSRDFYEQYF. The CDR3 DNA sequence: TGTGCCAGCAGCCGGGACTTCTACGAGCAGTACTTC.

In this sample, this clonotype turned up many times. This sequence joins TRBV12-3 or TRBV12-4 and TRBJ1-1; 7 bases fit TRBD1. This CDR3 is 16 amino acids long. Germline trimming cut 3 bases from V and 1 base from J; bases unmatched to any gene: 8. This chain's CDR3 is CASSFSQDRENTEAFF. DNA of the CDR3: TGTGCCAGCAGTTTTTCCCAAGACAGGGAGAACACTGAAGCTTTCTTT.

This clonotype showed up many times. This sequence joins TRBV6-5 and TRBJ1-5, with no clear D. This CDR3 is built from 14 residues. Trimming pared 0 bases from V and 5 bases from J, leaving 8 bases between. The germline V gene has CDR1 MNHEY and CDR2 SVGAGI. The CDR3 DNA reads as TGTGCCAGCAGTTACTCAGCCCCAGATCAGCCCCAGCATTTT. Its translation: CASSYSAPDQPQHF.

This clonotype was observed a handful of times. The chain couples TRBV5-1 to TRBJ1-1, with D possibly matching TRBD1 (5 bases). The germline V and J ends were trimmed by 2 bases and 10 bases, with 21 bases remaining between them. CDR1 is SGHRS and CDR2 is YFSETQ in the germline V gene. The CDR3 runs 15 residues. CDR3 sequence (DNA): TGCGCCAGCAGCTTATCCGAGCAAAGGGGTGGGGGAGCTTTCTTT. Protein product: CASSLSEQRGGGAFF.

This clonotype was detected a few times. CDR3 DNA: TGTGCCAGCTCACCAGGGACAACAGAGACCCAGTACTTC. Its protein is CASSPGTTETQYF. The chain links TRBV18 to TRBJ2-5, with D possibly matching TRBD1 (6 bases). Germline loops: CDR1 KGHSH, CDR2 LQKENI. This CDR3 is built from 13 residues. Trimming cost V 2 bases and J 4 bases, with 8 bases left between them. Variable domain in full (rest from reference TRBV18 and TRBJ2-5): NAGVMQNPRHLVRRRGQEARLRCSPMKGHSHVYWYRQLPEEGLKFMVYLQKENIIDESGMPKERFSAEFPKEGPSILRIQQVVRGDSAAYFCASSPGTTETQYFGPGTRLLVL.

This clonotype was counted at least ten times. The rearrangement uses TRBV12-5 and TRBJ1-4; TRBD1 matches at 9 bases. The CDR3 extends over 16 amino acids. CDR1 LGHNT and CDR2 FRNRAP come from the germline V gene. J lost 10 bases, V lost 0 bases, and 9 bases had no gene match. CDR3 sequence: CASGLVGTGRSGKLFF. In DNA form, the CDR3 reads TGTGCTAGTGGTTTGGTAGGGACAGGGAGAAGCGGAAAACTGTTTTTT.

This clonotype was found many times. V and J are TRBV24-1 and TRBJ2-2; the match to TRBD2 covers 9 bases. V shed 4 bases and J 0 bases; nucleotides not matched to a gene: 2. The germline V gene encodes CDR1 KGHDR and CDR2 SFDVKD. The CDR3 length is 16 residues. This CDR3 is CATSELAGANTGELFF. The CDR3 DNA reads as TGTGCCACCAGTGAGTTAGCGGGAGCGAACACCGGGGAGCTGTTTTTT.

This clonotype has at least ten counts. J is TRBJ1-6 and V is TRBV28; a possible D gene is TRBD1 (6 bases). V gave up 6 bases and J gave up 7 bases, with 22 bases separating them. This CDR3 contains 17 residues. Germline V gene data show CDR1 as MDHEN and CDR2 as SYDVKM. CDR3 coding DNA: TGTGCCAGCAGCCTCGAGGGTTGGGGAACAGGGAATTCACCCCTCCACTTT. It yields the protein CASSLEGWGTGNSPLHF.

This clonotype was seen repeatedly, ten times or more. V usage is TRBV6-1 and J usage is TRBJ1-3; D remains unclear. The ends were cut back, 6 bases at V and 0 bases at J, with 12 bases in the middle. Germline CDR1 MNHNS, CDR2 SASEGT. CDR3 length: 15 residues. Here the CDR3 reads CASRGGYSSGNTIYF. The CDR3 nucleotides read TGTGCCAGCAGGGGCGGATATAGCTCTGGAAACACCATATATTTT.

This clonotype came up many times. The rearrangement uses TRBV20-1 and TRBJ1-2; tentatively, D is TRBD1 (5 bases). V lost 3 bases and J lost 0, with 17 bases in between. Per germline, CDR1 DFQATT and CDR2 SNEGSKA (reference sequence). The CDR3 sequence is 16 residues long. The CDR3 DNA sequence: TGCAGTGCTAGGCAGCAGGGACGCCATACTAACTATGGCTACACCTTC. It specifies CSARQQGRHTNYGYTF.

This chain uses TRBV12-3 or TRBV12-4 with TRBJ1-6; D unresolved. Trimming pared 3 bases from V and 13 bases from J, leaving 16 bases between. CDR3 size: 14 residues. CDR3 residues: CASSFFDSPGPLHF. For the CDR3, the DNA is TGTGCCAGCAGTTTCTTTGATAGTCCCGGTCCCCTCCACTTT.

This clonotype came up many times. The chain recombines TRBV7-2 with TRBJ1-1, with TRBD1 identical over 8 bases. This CDR3 is 15 amino acids long. Germline-derived CDR1 and CDR2 are SGHTA and FQGNSA. The J segment lost 2 bases and the V segment lost 5 bases, leaving 7 bases of the junction unmatched. In DNA, the CDR3 is TGTGCCAGCAGCCTCGCGGGACAGGATAACACTGAAGCTTTCTTT. This codes for CASSLAGQDNTEAFF.

V usage is TRBV7-2 and J usage is TRBJ2-7; 8 nucleotides align to TRBD2. This CDR3 is 15 amino acids long. Germline CDR1 SGHTA, CDR2 FQGNSA. V gave up 5 bases and J gave up 1 base; unmatched junction bases: 7. This chain's CDR3 is CASSMRGGGSYEQYF. In DNA form, the CDR3 reads TGTGCCAGCAGCATGAGGGGCGGGGGGTCCTACGAGCAGTACTTC. Supplemented by reference TRBV7-2 and TRBJ2-7, the full variable domain reads GAGVSQSPSNKVTEKGKDVELRCDPISGHTALYWYRQSLGQGLEFLIYFQGNSAPDKSGLPSDRFSAERTGGSVSTLTIQRTQQEDSAVYLCASSMRGGGSYEQYFGPGTRLTVT.

This clonotype was detected many times. An end of the junction does not agree with germline; a read error may underlie this. This chain joins TRBV7-7 and TRBJ2-7, with D possibly TRBD2 on 5 matching bases. CDR3 size: 14 residues. Germline V lookup: CDR1 SSHAT, CDR2 FNYEAQ (reference sequence). The CDR3 is CASSVEGNSYEQYF. The CDR3 DNA follows: TGTGCTAGCAGCGTAGAGGGTAATTCCTACGAGCAGTACTTC.

This clonotype showed up many times. The genes are TRBV5-1 and TRBJ2-1; 9 nucleotides line up with TRBD1. CDR1 and CDR2 (germline): SGHRS, YFSETQ. The CDR3 has 16 amino acids. The V and J ends lost 4 bases and 3 bases, in that order; junction bases with no gene match: 8. Here the CDR3 reads CASSPGTGTFYNEQFF. The CDR3 region has the DNA TGCGCCAGCAGCCCCGGGACAGGGACCTTCTACAATGAGCAGTTCTTC.

The count of this clonotype is one. A much larger clone lies one base from this, so it may be a read error. The chain is built from TRBV9 and TRBJ1-1; D is undetermined. Germline CDR1 is SGDLS and CDR2 is YYNGEE. The V end was cut by 0 bases, the J end by 1 base, with 4 bases between. CDR3 size: 13 residues. CDR3 in DNA: TGTGCCAGCAGCGTAGTGTGGAACACTGAAGCTTTCTTT. Its protein is CASSVVWNTEAFF.

This clonotype was counted ten times or more. The chain employs TRBV18 and TRBJ2-7, with 7 nucleotides matching TRBD1. Germline V lookup: CDR1 KGHSH, CDR2 LQKENI. V was clipped by 3 bases and J by 8 bases; unmatched bases: 10. This CDR3 contains 14 residues. This CDR3 is CASSPGQGVWKQYF. In nucleotides, the CDR3 is TGTGCCAGCTCACCCGGTCAGGGGGTGTGGAAGCAGTACTTC.

This clonotype was detected a few times. It may be a read error: a sequence one base away is much more abundant. The V call is TRBV7-2, the J call TRBJ2-2; D not resolved. This CDR3 is 14 amino acids long. V lost 5 bases to trimming and J lost 0 bases, with 7 bases between them. CDR1 is SGHTA and CDR2 is FQGNSA in the germline V gene. CDR3 amino acids: CASSLTTNTGELFF. The DNA for the CDR3 is TGTGCCAGCAGCCTAACGACGAACACCGGGGAGCTGTTTTTT.

At least ten counts were recorded for this clonotype. This chain connects TRBV7-8 to TRBJ1-5; D is uncertain. The CDR3 is made up of 15 amino acids. Germline V gene sequence: CDR1 SGHVS, CDR2 FQNEAQ. V lost 1 base and J lost 0, with 7 bases in between. This chain's CDR3 is CASSLDELSNQPQHF. The CDR3 region has the DNA TGTGCCAGCAGCTTAGATGAACTTAGCAATCAGCCCCAGCATTTT.

The chain has TRBV24-1 and TRBJ2-2; no reliable D call. The CDR3 is 16 amino acids. V lost 1 base, J lost 6 bases, and 14 bases lay in between. The germline V gene has CDR1 KGHDR and CDR2 SFDVKD. CDR3 region: CATSDFSVGSAGELFF. The CDR3 DNA reads as TGTGCCACCAGTGATTTTAGTGTGGGTTCCGCCGGGGAGCTGTTTTTT.

The table lists this clonotype with a few counts. V and J are TRBV6-2 or TRBV6-3 and TRBJ2-7; tentatively, D is TRBD1 (6 bases). V was clipped by 6 bases and J by 3 bases, with 15 bases between them. Germline assignment: CDR1 MNHEY and CDR2 SVGEGT. This CDR3 has 14 residues. CDR3 in DNA: TGTGCCAGCAGCGCGATCCGGGACATCTACGAGCAGTACTTC. Its translation is CASSAIRDIYEQYF.

The gene calls are TRBV10-3 and TRBJ2-3; 8 bases map to TRBD1. The CDR3 consists of 15 residues. The V and J ends lost 3 bases and 1 base, in that order; junction bases with no gene match: 3. Germline V CDR1 and CDR2: ENHRY, SYGVKD. In DNA, the CDR3 is TGTGCCATCAGTGATCCGGGACAGGGCACAGATACGCAGTATTTT. Its translation: CAISDPGQGTDTQYF.

This clonotype was detected only a few times. This rearrangement joins TRBV30 to TRBJ1-1, with 7 bases aligning to TRBD1. Germline CDR1 GTSNPN, CDR2 SVGIG (reference sequence). The CDR3 is 13 residues long. V was pared by 0 bases and J by 11 bases, with 9 bases of the junction left unmatched. CDR3 in DNA: TGTGCCTGGAGTGTTAGAGGGGGCGTTGGGGCTTTCTTT. It is translated as CAWSVRGGVGAFF. Drawing the rest from reference TRBV30 and TRBJ1-1, the complete variable domain is SQTIHQWPATLVQPVGSPLSLECTVEGTSNPNLYWYRQAAGRGLQLLFYSVGIGQISSEVPQNLSASRPQDRQFILSSKKLLLSDSGFYLCAWSVRGGVGAFFGQGTRLTVV.

This clonotype was recorded many times. The chain carries TRBV6-1 and TRBJ1-2; no firm D call. This CDR3 has 15 amino acids. Germline lookup yields CDR1 MNHNS and CDR2 SASEGT. V lost 6 bases, J lost 5 bases, and 19 bases lay in between. The CDR3 coding sequence is TGTGCCAGCAGAATTCGAGATCAGATCCTATATGGCTACACCTTC. Protein sequence: CASRIRDQILYGYTF.